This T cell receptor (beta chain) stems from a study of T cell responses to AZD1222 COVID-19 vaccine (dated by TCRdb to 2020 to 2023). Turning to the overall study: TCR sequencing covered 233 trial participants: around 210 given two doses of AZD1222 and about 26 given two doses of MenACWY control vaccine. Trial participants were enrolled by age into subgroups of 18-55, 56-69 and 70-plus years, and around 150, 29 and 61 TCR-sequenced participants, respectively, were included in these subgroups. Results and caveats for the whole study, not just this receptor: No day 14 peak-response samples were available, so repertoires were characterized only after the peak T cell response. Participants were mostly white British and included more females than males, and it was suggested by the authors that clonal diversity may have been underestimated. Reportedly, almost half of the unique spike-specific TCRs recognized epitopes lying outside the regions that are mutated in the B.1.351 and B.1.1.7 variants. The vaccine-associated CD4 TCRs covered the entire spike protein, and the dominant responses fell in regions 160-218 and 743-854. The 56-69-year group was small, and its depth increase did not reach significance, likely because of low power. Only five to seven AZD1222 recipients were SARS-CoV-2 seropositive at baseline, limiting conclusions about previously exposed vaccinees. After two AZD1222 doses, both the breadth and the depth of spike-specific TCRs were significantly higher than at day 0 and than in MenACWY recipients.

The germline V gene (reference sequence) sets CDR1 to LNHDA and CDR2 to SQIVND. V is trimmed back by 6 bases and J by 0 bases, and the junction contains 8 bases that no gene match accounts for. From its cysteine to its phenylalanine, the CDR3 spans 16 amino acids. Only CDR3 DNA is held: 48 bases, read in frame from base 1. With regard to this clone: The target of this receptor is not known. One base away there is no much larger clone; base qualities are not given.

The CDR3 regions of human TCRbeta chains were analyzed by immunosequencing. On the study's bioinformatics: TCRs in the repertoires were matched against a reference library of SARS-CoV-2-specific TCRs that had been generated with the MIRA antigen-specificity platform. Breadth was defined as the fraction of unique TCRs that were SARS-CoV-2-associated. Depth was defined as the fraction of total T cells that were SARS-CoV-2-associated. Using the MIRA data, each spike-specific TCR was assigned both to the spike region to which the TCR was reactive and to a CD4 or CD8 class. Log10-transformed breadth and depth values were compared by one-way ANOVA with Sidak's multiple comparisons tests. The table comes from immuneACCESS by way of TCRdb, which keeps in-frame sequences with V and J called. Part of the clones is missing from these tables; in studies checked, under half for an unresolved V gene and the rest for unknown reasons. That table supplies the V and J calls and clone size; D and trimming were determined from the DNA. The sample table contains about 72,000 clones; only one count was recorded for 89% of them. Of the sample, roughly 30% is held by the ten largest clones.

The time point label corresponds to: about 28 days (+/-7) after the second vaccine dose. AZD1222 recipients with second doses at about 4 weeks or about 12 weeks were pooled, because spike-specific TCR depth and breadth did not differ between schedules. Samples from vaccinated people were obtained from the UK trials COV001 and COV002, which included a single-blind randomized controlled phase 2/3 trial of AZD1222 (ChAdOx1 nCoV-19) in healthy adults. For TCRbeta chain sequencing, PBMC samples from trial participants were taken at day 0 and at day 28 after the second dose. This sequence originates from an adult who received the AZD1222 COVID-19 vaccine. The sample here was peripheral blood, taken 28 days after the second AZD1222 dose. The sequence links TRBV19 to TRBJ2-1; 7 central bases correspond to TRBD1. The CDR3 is CASREQGSSSYNEQFF. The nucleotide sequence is TGTGCCAGTAGAGAACAGGGGTCGAGCTCCTACAATGAGCAGTTCTTC.